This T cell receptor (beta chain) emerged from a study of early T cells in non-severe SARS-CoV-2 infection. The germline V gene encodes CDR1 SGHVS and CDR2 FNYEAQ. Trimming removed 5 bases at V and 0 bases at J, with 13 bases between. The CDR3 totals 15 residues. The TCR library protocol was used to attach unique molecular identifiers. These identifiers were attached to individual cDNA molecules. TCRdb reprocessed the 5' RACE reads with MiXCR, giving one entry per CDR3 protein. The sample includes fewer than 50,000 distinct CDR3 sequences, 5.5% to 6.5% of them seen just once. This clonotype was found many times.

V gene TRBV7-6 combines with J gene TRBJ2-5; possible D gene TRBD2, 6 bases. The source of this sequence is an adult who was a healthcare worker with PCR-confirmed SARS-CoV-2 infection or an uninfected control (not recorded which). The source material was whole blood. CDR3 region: CASSLGGGYQETQYF. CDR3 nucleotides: TGTGCCAGCAGCCTCGGGGGTGGATACCAAGAGACCCAGTACTTC.